This section outlines one T cell receptor beta chain sequence together with its context. The entry originates in a study of read filtering for tumor transcriptome and immune sequencing. Study-wide context: The cohort had over 16 men and around 15 women aged about 47 to 80, mean roughly 65 years.

From roughly 390 ng of RNA, a library with molecular barcoded alpha/delta and beta/gamma adaptors was made. TCRdb re-analysed the reads in MiXCR, keeping a single row per CDR3 protein. The data hold about 90,000 distinct CDR3 sequences, with approximately 13% observed a single time. The V gene's germline CDR1 is SEHNR and CDR2 FQNEAQ (reference sequence). The CDR3 has 15 amino acids. V lost 4 bases and J lost 4, with 16 bases in between. The sequenced sample was a population of CD138-negative cells sorted from bone marrow. The V gene is TRBV7-9, the J gene TRBJ1-2; no definite D call. The TCR sequence derives from a donor at least 40 years old with multiple myeloma. The CDR3 sequence is CASSSTVGRSYGYTF. The CDR3 DNA sequence: TGTGCCAGCAGCTCCACGGTCGGAAGGAGCTATGGCTACACCTTC. The full variable domain, its missing parts supplied by reference TRBV7-9 and TRBJ1-2, is DTGVSQNPRHKITKRGQNVTFRCDPISEHNRLYWYRQTLGQGPEFLTYFQNEAQLEKSRLLSDRFSAERPKGSFSTLEIQRTEQGDSAMYLCASSSTVGRSYGYTFGSGTRLTVV.